The rows below give T cell receptor beta chains drawn from one sample of a study of cytomegalovirus exposure and HLA in healthy donors. TCRdb's table, derived via immunoSEQ multiplex PCR, lists solely in-frame clones and lacks some. The sample includes 300,000 to 450,000 clones, about nine tenths of them seen just once. The sample was PBMCs. These receptors were collected from a young woman in good health and CMV-seronegative. Each CDR3 is given with its conserved first and last residue. Fields, in order: CDR3 length, V gene, CDR3 protein.

len: 15; v_gene: TRBV6-5; CDR3aa: CASSASGGAVYTQYF
len: 13; v_gene: TRBV9; CDR3aa: CASSGGINQPQHF
len: 15; v_gene: TRBV5-4; CDR3aa: CASSYSGGDPGELFF
len: 16; v_gene: TRBV2; CDR3aa: CASSSRRQGRNTEAFF
len: 16; v_gene: TRBV11-2; CDR3aa: CASSLGTRGPYNEQFF
len: 14; v_gene: TRBV6-5; CDR3aa: CASRRQGPNTEAFF
len: 15; v_gene: TRBV5-1; CDR3aa: CASSNGSSGANVLTF
len: 16; v_gene: TRBV2; CDR3aa: CASRKNLRQTQRELFF
len: 16; v_gene: TRBV6-4; CDR3aa: CASSVRTADFSYEQYF
len: 11; v_gene: TRBV5-1; CDR3aa: CASSQQETQYF
len: 15; v_gene: TRBV27; CDR3aa: CASSFGLGGTGELFF
len: 16; v_gene: TRBV6-5; CDR3aa: CASSYSPGLYTGELFF
len: 16; v_gene: TRBV5-1; CDR3aa: CASRHQTGGSTGELFF
len: 14; v_gene: TRBV28; CDR3aa: CASGRGGASYEQYF
len: 16; v_gene: TRBV5-1; CDR3aa: CASSLALARPNNEQFF
len: 17; v_gene: TRBV10-3; CDR3aa: CAISRTSGSSLSYEQYF
len: 16; v_gene: TRBV5-1; CDR3aa: CASSSGQGGGANVLTF
len: 14; v_gene: TRBV7-9; CDR3aa: CASSLEQGVNEQFF
len: 17; v_gene: TRBV28; CDR3aa: CASSLYGRGQAYLSDTF
len: 17; v_gene: TRBV7-2; CDR3aa: CASSLADTGSSYNEQFF
len: 16; v_gene: TRBV28; CDR3aa: CASSSLRQGGYYGYTF
len: 18; v_gene: TRBV9; CDR3aa: CASSPQTGTGEIYNEQFF
len: 14; v_gene: TRBV11-2; CDR3aa: CASSFTGDENEQYF
len: 13; v_gene: TRBV28; CDR3aa: CASGTSRHNEQFF
len: 18; v_gene: TRBV5-1; CDR3aa: CASSLLTSGGPSYNEQFF
len: 14; v_gene: TRBV9; CDR3aa: CASSPWDIDTEAFF
len: 16; v_gene: TRBV10-2; CDR3aa: CAARERLAGRQETQYF
len: 15; v_gene: TRBV7-3; CDR3aa: CASSLAAGFTDTQYF
len: 15; v_gene: TRBV27; CDR3aa: CASSLIGGEGNTIYF
len: 17; v_gene: TRBV5-6; CDR3aa: CASSSLGGGQGLYGYTF
len: 14; v_gene: TRBV2; CDR3aa: CASRPAGGRETQYF